The next 29 T cell receptor delta chains were all read from a single sample in a study of gamma-delta chains in newborns, infants, children. TCRdb re-called the reads using CATT. The sample lists about 6,900 delta-chain clones, 2% to 2.5% seen once, with 10% to 11% in the top ten. The specimen was blood. The receptors derive from a child who was a newborn, infant or young child, either healthy, febrile or measles-vaccinated (not recorded which).

This clone has a handful of counts. TCRdb attributes to this sequence the protein of a much larger clone, which differs from the DNA translation at residue 4; a read error is likely, and the protein displayed is translated from the DNA. The J gene is TRDJ3, the V gene TRDV2; 8 bases match TRDD3. In germline, CDR1 is GEAIGNYY, CDR2 EKD. The V gene end was trimmed by 5 bases and the J gene end by 1 base; junction bases not matched to a gene: 9. The CDR3 is made up of 18 amino acids. The CDR3, as DNA: TGTGCCTGTGGCAGTACTGGGGGTACGTCCTGGGACACCCGACAGATGTTTTTC. Its translation is CACGSTGGTSWDTRQMFF.

With regard to this clone: A far bigger clonotype differs at one base, so this is likely a read error. The rearrangement joins TRDV2 to TRDJ3; 11 bases agree with TRDD3. There are 18 residues in the CDR3. Germline V gives CDR1 GEAIGNYY, CDR2 EKD. The J segment lost 0 bases and the V segment lost 3 bases, leaving 3 bases of the junction unmatched. This CDR3 reads CACDDTGGYSWDTRQMFF. The CDR3 coding sequence is TGTGCCTGTGACGATACTGGGGGATACTCCTGGGACACCCGACAGATGTTTTTC.

This clone was seen a handful of times. TCRdb's protein for this DNA is that of a much larger clone and differs from the translation at residue 11, likely a read error; the protein shown is the DNA translation. V gene TRDV2 combines with J gene TRDJ2; TRDD3 is a possible D gene (6 bases). The germline V gene has CDR1 GEAIGNYY and CDR2 EKD. Trimming took off 1 base at V and 4 bases at J, with 18 bases between the two ends. This CDR3 has 17 amino acids. The CDR3 coding sequence is TGTGCCTGTGACACGGTGGGGGGACACGCTTCGACAGCACAACTCTTCTTT. It codes for CACDTVGGHASTAQLFF.

In its sample, this clone was seen a few times. The translation of this DNA and the TCRdb protein of a much larger clone differ at residue 6, probably owing to a read error; the protein shown here is translated from the DNA. The gene calls are TRDV2 and TRDJ2, with D tentatively TRDD3 (6 bases). V shed 0 bases and J shed 1 base, with 8 bases lying between them. There are 15 residues in the CDR3. Germline CDR1 GEAIGNYY, CDR2 EKD. CDR3 region: CACDTLGILTAQLFF. The CDR3 bases are TGTGCCTGTGACACCTTGGGGATTTTGACAGCACAACTCTTCTTT.

This clone was picked up a small number of times. Only one base separates this from a far larger clonotype, so it likely reflects a read error. Additional DNA sequences in this sample encode the identical CDR3. V and J are TRDV2 and TRDJ2; tentatively, D is TRDD3 (6 bases). The V and J ends lost 0 bases and 5 bases respectively, with 9 bases between them. Germline V gene sequence: CDR1 GEAIGNYY, CDR2 EKD. The CDR3 loop spans 14 amino acids. This chain's CDR3 is CACDTVGDTAQLFF. CDR3 nucleotide sequence: TGTGCCTGTGACACCGTAGGGGATACAGCACAACTCTTCTTT.

A few counts support this clone. A far larger clone is one base from this, pointing to a likely read error. The same CDR3 is also encoded by other DNA sequences in this sample. V usage is TRDV2 and J usage is TRDJ3, with TRDD3 matching 9 bases. The CDR3 runs 18 residues. Germline V gives CDR1 GEAIGNYY, CDR2 EKD. This CDR3 is CACDRGYAESWDTRQMFF. The CDR3 coding sequence is TGTGCCTGTGACAGGGGATACGCGGAATCCTGGGACACTCGACAGATGTTTTTC.

This clone was detected a few times. TCRdb's listed protein matches a much larger clone and diverges from this DNA's translation at residue 16, likely through a read error; the protein shown comes from the DNA. The chain links TRDV2 to TRDJ2; TRDD3 aligns across 9 bases. In germline, CDR1 is GEAIGNYY, CDR2 EKD. This CDR3 region has 19 residues. The CDR3 is CACDQYWGTDGALTARLFF. In DNA form, the CDR3 reads TGTGCCTGTGACCAGTACTGGGGGACCGATGGGGCTTTGACAGCACGACTCTTCTTT.

As for this clone: This likely came from a read error, as a far larger clone is one base away. The sample holds other DNA sequences that translate to the same CDR3. V gene TRDV2 combines with J gene TRDJ3, with TRDD3 identical over 8 bases. The V gene's germline CDR1 is GEAIGNYY and CDR2 EKD. This CDR3 is 17 amino acids long. The CDR3 spells CACDTWGSSWDTRQMFF. The CDR3 nucleotides read TGTGCCTGCGACACCTGGGGGAGCTCCTGGGACACCCGACAGATGTTTTTC.

This clone was recorded a few times. Given a far larger clone just one base away, this is likely a sequencing read error. Other DNA sequences in the same sample also yield this CDR3. The genes are TRDV2 and TRDJ2, with TRDD3 as a possible D gene (5 bases). Trimming removed 0 bases from V and 4 bases from J, with 11 bases in between. The length of the CDR3 is 15 residues. Looked up from germline, CDR1 is GEAIGNYY and CDR2 is EKD. The DNA of the CDR3 is TGTGCCTGTGACACCGTGGGAGATACGACAGCACAACTCTTCTTT. Its protein is CACDTVGDTTAQLFF.

As for this clone: A far larger clone is a single base away, which makes a read error likely. This specimen includes other DNA sequences encoding the same CDR3. V gene TRDV2 combines with J gene TRDJ3; TRDD3 aligns across 11 bases. CDR1 and CDR2 (germline): GEAIGNYY, EKD. The CDR3 is 17 residues long. In DNA form, the CDR3 reads TGTGCCTGTGACACCGCTGGGGGATACTGGGACACCCGGCAGATGTTTTTC. As protein: CACDTAGGYWDTRQMFF.

Note on this clone: The protein in TCRdb stems from a much larger clone and differs at residue 3 from this DNA's translation, likely a read error; here the protein is translated from the DNA. This sequence joins TRDV2 and TRDJ3; 10 bases are a match to TRDD3. CDR1 and CDR2 (germline): GEAIGNYY, EKD. The CDR3 totals 18 residues. The CDR3 bases are TGTGCCCGTGACACCGGGGGATACGGCTCCTGGGACACCCGACAGATGTTTTTC. This sequence encodes CARDTGGYGSWDTRQMFF.

There are a few counts of this clone. The protein recorded in TCRdb matches a much larger clone and deviates from this DNA's translation at residue 8, suggesting a read error; the protein here is obtained by translating the DNA. The CDR3 DNA reads as TGTGCCTGTGACACCGTGGGGGGTACTTTGACAGCACAACTCTTCTTT. Translated, it gives CACDTVGGTLTAQLFF. The chain recombines TRDV2 with TRDJ2, with a possible D match to TRDD3 (6 bases). V was cut by 0 bases and J by 0 bases, with 10 bases left in between. The CDR3 has 16 residues. Germline-derived CDR1 and CDR2 are GEAIGNYY and EKD.

A word on this clone: A much larger clone lies a single base off, so this may be a read error. The same CDR3 arises from other DNA sequences in this sample as well. The rearrangement uses TRDV2 and TRDJ3, with 7 bases fitting TRDD3. Germline CDR1 reads GEAIGNYY; CDR2 reads EKD. There are 20 residues in the CDR3. The CDR3 DNA follows: TGTGCCTGTGACACTGAGGATCTGGGGGCCCGCTCCTGGGACACCCGCCAGATGTTTTTC. Its translation is CACDTEDLGARSWDTRQMFF.

In its sample, this clone was seen a few times. The TCRdb protein, from a much larger clone, departs from this DNA's translation at residue 11, likely by read error; the protein shown derives from the DNA. The chain is built from TRDV2 and TRDJ3; 9 bases fit TRDD3. In germline, CDR1 is GEAIGNYY, CDR2 EKD. This CDR3 spans 18 amino acids. As DNA, the CDR3 is TGTGCCTGTGACGCCGTGGGGGATAGCTCCCGGGACACCCGACAGATGTTTTTC. Amino acids: CACDAVGDSSRDTRQMFF.

About this clone itself: A far bigger clonotype differs at one base, so this is likely a read error. The sample contains more than one DNA sequence encoding this CDR3. The chain uses TRDV2 and TRDJ3; 9 nucleotides agree with TRDD3. CDR3 length equals 22 residues. The germline V gene encodes CDR1 GEAIGNYY and CDR2 EKD. This CDR3 reads CACDSRFYWGRRFSWDTRQMFF. DNA of the CDR3: TGCGCCTGTGACTCCCGTTTCTACTGGGGGAGGCGGTTTTCCTGGGACACCCGACAGATGTTTTTC.

With regard to this clone: A much larger clonotype is one base distant, so this may be a read error. Other DNA sequences within the sample encode an identical CDR3. This chain uses TRDV2 with TRDJ1; D possibly corresponds to TRDD3 (5 bases). This CDR3 is 16 amino acids long. CDR1 GEAIGNYY and CDR2 EKD come from the germline V gene. The CDR3 DNA reads TGTGCTTGTGACACCGTCTGGGACAGAGGGACCGATAAACTCATCTTT. As protein: CACDTVWDRGTDKLIF.

A word on this clone: The protein given by TCRdb reflects a much larger clone and differs at residue 13 from this DNA's translation, likely from a read error; the protein shown is the DNA's translation. This chain links TRDV2 with TRDJ3, with 11 bases lining up with TRDD3. There are 18 residues in the CDR3. Germline V gives CDR1 GEAIGNYY, CDR2 EKD. The CDR3 loop is CACDTMGDTSWDARQMFF. CDR3 DNA: TGTGCCTGTGACACGATGGGGGATACGTCCTGGGACGCCCGACAGATGTTTTTC.

The sample holds many counts of this clone. This may come from a read error, since a much larger clone is one base off. The chain links TRDV2 to TRDJ2; 7 nucleotides line up with TRDD3. The ends lost 3 bases at V and 4 bases at J; junction bases unmatched: 4. CDR1 is GEAIGNYY and CDR2 is EKD in the germline V gene. This CDR3 region has 14 residues. The CDR3 sequence is CACDVVGETAQLFF. In nucleotides, the CDR3 is TGTGCCTGTGACGTAGTGGGGGAGACAGCACAACTCTTCTTT.

This clone was recorded a few times. A read error is the likely source, as a far larger clone sits one nucleotide away. Other DNA sequences of this sample code for an identical CDR3. The rearrangement links TRDV2 to TRDJ2, with 10 bases lining up with TRDD3. CDR3 length: 14 amino acids. CDR1 is GEAIGNYY, CDR2 EKD, per germline. CDR3 loop: CACDTVGDTAQLFF. DNA for the CDR3: TGTGCCTGTGACACCGTGGGGGATACAGCACAACTATTCTTT.

The table lists this clone with a few counts. This could be a read error, since a much larger clone is one nucleotide away. This chain links TRDV2 with TRDJ3, with 10 positions matching TRDD3. V lost 3 bases, J lost 9 bases, and 22 bases stayed unmatched. The CDR3 is 21 residues long. Looked up from germline, CDR1 is GEAIGNYY and CDR2 is EKD. The CDR3, as DNA: TGTGCCTGTGACGCCCTACGGGGGGATACGCCTAACGCTGGGGGCACCCGACAGATGTTTTTC. The encoded protein is CACDALRGDTPNAGGTRQMFF.

This clone was found a few times. This DNA translates differently at residue 5 from the TCRdb protein, which is that of a much larger clone; a read error is likely, and the protein shown is the DNA's own translation. V is TRDV2 and J is TRDJ3, with TRDD3 matching 11 bases. The CDR3 runs 19 residues. CDR1 is GEAIGNYY and CDR2 is EKD in the germline V gene. V shed 3 bases, J shed 2 bases, and the junction held 8 bases outside the gene matches. The CDR3 reads CACDAGFGGYAWDTRQMFF. The CDR3 DNA reads as TGTGCCTGTGACGCCGGTTTTGGGGGATACGCCTGGGACACCCGACAGATGTTTTTC.

This clone was seen a handful of times. The amino acid sequence in TCRdb belongs to a much larger clone and departs from this DNA's translation at residue 14, likely a sequencing read error; the sequence shown is translated from the DNA. The chain carries TRDV2 and TRDJ3; 11 nucleotides align to TRDD3. Germline V gene data show CDR1 as GEAIGNYY and CDR2 as EKD. There are 19 residues in the CDR3. The DNA of the CDR3 is TGTGCCTGTGACACCGCTGGGGGATACAGCACCTGGGACCCCCGACAGATGTTTTTC. Its translation is CACDTAGGYSTWDPRQMFF.

This clone was counted only a few times. TCRdb has a much larger clone's protein, which differs at residue 10 from the translation of this DNA, likely because of a read error; what is shown is the protein translated from the DNA. The chain has TRDV2 and TRDJ3, with D tentatively TRDD3 (5 bases). Germline values: CDR1 GEAIGNYY, CDR2 EKD. The CDR3 contains 17 residues. Here the CDR3 reads CACDLTGRSGDTRQMFF. As DNA, the CDR3 is TGTGCCTGTGACCTTACTGGTCGCTCCGGGGACACCCGACAGATGTTTTTC.

This clone turned up a few times. A much bigger clone sits one base away, suggesting this may be a read error. Other DNA sequences in the sample encode the same CDR3. This chain joins TRDV1 and TRDJ1, with D maybe TRDD3 (6 bases). The CDR3 spans 20 residues. V was shortened by 0 bases and J by 1 base, with 24 bases between the two germline ends. Germline V CDR1 and CDR2: TSWWSYY, QGS. The CDR3 sequence: CALGELPDPLGDRRTDKLIF. CDR3 nucleotides: TGTGCTCTTGGGGAACTTCCCGACCCACTGGGAGATAGGCGCACCGATAAACTCATCTTT.

This clone was counted a few times. One junction end disagrees with the germline gene, perhaps due to a read error. V gene TRDV2 combines with J gene TRDJ2, with 8 bases fitting TRDD3. Germline V gene sequence: CDR1 GEAIGNYY, CDR2 EKD. This CDR3 comprises 15 residues. CDR3: CACDVLGALTAHLFF. The CDR3 nucleotides are TGTGCCTGTGACGTACTGGGGGCTTTGACAGCACACCTCTTCTTT.

As for this clone: The TCRdb record carries a much larger clone's protein, which differs from this DNA's translation at residue 13; a read error is the likely cause, and the protein listed here is the DNA translation. This chain uses TRDV2 with TRDJ2; 12 bases are a match to TRDD3. This CDR3 is 18 amino acids long. CDR1 and CDR2 from the germline V gene are GEAIGNYY and EKD. CDR3 in DNA: TGTGCCTGTGACTTCGTACTGGGGGATACAACTTTGGCAGCACAACTCTTCTTT. Its translation is CACDFVLGDTTLAAQLFF.

This clone was observed a few times. This clone may be a read error of a much larger clone one base away. The sample has other DNA sequences that encode this CDR3 too. V usage is TRDV2 and J usage is TRDJ1; TRDD3 agrees at 9 bases. Trimming at V came to 3 bases and at J to 5 bases, leaving 15 bases not matched to a gene. This CDR3 contains 17 residues. The germline V gene encodes CDR1 GEAIGNYY and CDR2 EKD. This CDR3 reads CACDPRLGDPYSDKLIF. DNA of the CDR3: TGTGCCTGTGACCCCCGGCTGGGGGATCCCTACAGTGATAAACTCATCTTT.

This clone was recorded a few times. TCRdb has a much larger clone's protein, which differs at residue 4 from the translation of this DNA, likely because of a read error; what is shown is the protein translated from the DNA. V is TRDV2 and J is TRDJ3; the match to TRDD3 covers 7 bases. In germline, CDR1 is GEAIGNYY, CDR2 EKD. This CDR3 is 18 amino acids long. CDR3 bases: TGTGCCTGTGGCACCGTTGGATACGGTTCCTGGGACACCCGACAGATGTTTTTC. Translating gives CACGTVGYGSWDTRQMFF.

Concerning this clone: Relative to the germline gene, one junction end is altered; a read error may explain this. J is TRDJ3 and V is TRDV2; tentatively, D is TRDD2 or TRDD3 (5 bases each). The germline CDR1 and CDR2 sequences are GEAIGNYY and EKD. This CDR3 has 22 residues. The CDR3 region is CACDTVSLLVIKSSWDARQMFF. DNA for the CDR3: TGTGCCTGTGACACCGTCTCCCTACTGGTAATCAAGAGCTCCTGGGACGCCCGACAGATGTTTTTC.